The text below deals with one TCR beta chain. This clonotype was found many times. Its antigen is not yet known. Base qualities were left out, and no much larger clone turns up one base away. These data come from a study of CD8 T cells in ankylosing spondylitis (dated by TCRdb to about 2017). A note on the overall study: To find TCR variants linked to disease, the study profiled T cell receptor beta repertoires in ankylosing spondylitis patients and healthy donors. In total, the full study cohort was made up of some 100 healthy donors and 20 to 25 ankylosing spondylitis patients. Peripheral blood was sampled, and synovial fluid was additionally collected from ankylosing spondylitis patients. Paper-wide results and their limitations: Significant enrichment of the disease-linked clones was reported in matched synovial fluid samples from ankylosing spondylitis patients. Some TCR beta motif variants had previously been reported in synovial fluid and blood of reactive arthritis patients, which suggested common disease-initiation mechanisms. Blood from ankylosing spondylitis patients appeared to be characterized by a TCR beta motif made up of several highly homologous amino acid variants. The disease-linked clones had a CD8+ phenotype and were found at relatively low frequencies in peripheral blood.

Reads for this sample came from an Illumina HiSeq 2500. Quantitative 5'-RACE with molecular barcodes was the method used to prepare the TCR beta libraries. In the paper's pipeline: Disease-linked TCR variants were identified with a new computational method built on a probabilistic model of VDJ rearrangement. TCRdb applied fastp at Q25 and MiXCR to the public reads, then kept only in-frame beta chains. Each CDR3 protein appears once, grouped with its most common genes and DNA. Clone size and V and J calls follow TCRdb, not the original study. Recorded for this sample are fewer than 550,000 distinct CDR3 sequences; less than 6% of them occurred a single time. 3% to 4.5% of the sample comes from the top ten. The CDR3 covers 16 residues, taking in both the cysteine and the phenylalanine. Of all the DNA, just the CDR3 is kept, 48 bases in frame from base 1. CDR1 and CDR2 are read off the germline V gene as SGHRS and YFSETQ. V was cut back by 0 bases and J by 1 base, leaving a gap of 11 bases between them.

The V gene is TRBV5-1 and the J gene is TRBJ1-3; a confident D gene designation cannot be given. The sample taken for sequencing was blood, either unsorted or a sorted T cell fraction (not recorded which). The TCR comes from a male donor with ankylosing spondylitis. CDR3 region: CASSLERLISGNTIYF. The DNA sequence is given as TGCGCCAGCAGCTTGGAACGGCTCATTTCTGGAAACACCATATATTTT.